This T cell receptor beta chain is drawn from a study of cytomegalovirus exposure and HLA in healthy donors. This PCR relied on a set of 60 Vbeta primers and 13 Jbeta primers. Some clones are missing from TCRdb's copy, which holds only in-frame ones; the method was immunoSEQ multiplex PCR. The data show around 130,000 clones, 60% to 80% seen once. On this clone: What it recognizes is unknown.

V gave up 4 bases and J gave up 9 bases, with 13 bases separating them. Looked up from germline, CDR1 is MNHNS and CDR2 is SASEGT. CDR3 length: 14 residues. Study results and caveats: Accurate prediction of HLA-A and HLA-B alleles (for most subjects) was reportedly achieved from TCR beta sequences. According to a later analysis, donors in an Asian-associated ancestry cluster reportedly had fewer N-insertions than the roughly 720-donor mean. Among the most significant clusters, several appeared linked to common viral pathogens in a later analysis.

The chain recombines TRBV6-1 with TRBJ1-6; possible D gene TRBD1, 5 bases. This receptor was obtained from a woman aged 25 to 39 in good health and CMV-seronegative. Sequencing was performed on PBMCs. The CDR3 DNA reads as TGTGCCAGCAGTGTCCAGGGTAGTACTTCACCCCTCCACTTT. It specifies CASSVQGSTSPLHF.